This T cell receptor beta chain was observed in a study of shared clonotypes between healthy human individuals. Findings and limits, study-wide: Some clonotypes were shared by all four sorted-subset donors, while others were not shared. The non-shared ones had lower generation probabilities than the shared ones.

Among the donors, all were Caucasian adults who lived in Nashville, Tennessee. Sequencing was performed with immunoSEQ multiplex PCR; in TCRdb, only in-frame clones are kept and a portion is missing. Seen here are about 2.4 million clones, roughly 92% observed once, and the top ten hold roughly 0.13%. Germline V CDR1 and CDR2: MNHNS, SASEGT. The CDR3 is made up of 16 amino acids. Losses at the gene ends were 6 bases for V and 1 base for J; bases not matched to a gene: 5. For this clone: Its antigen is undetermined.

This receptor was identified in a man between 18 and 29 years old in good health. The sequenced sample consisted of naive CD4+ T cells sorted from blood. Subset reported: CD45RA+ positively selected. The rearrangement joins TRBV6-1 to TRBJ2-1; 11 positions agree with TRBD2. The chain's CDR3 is CASRELAGASYNEQFF. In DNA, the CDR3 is TGTGCCAGCAGGGAACTAGCGGGAGCTTCCTACAATGAGCAGTTCTTC.